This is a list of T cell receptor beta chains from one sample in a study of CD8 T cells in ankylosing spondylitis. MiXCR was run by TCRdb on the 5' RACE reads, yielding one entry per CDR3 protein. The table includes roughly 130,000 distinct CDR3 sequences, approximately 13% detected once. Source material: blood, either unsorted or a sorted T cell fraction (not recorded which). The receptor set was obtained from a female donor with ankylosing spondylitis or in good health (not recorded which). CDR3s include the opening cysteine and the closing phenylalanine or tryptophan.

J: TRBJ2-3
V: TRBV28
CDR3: CASSVLGGALPWTDTQYF

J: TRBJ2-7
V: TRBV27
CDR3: CASSLTSGGLHQYF

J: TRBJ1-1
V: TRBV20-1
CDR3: CSARRPGQRNTEAFF

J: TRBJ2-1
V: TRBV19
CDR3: CASSATSGRGDEQFF

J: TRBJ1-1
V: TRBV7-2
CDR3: CASSLEGREAFF

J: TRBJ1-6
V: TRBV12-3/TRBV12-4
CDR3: CASSVSGTGSSHF

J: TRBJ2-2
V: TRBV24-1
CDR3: CATSEPISVTGELFF

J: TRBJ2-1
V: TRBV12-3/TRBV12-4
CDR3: CASSPSLYNEQFF

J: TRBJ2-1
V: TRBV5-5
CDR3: CASSFSGSVNNEQFF

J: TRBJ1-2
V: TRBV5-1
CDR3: CASSLARASNYGYTF

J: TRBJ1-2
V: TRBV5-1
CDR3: CASTAGGAYGYTF

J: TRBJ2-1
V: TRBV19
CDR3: CASSNLPEGQNQFF

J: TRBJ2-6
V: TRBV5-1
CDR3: CASSGGTTSTGANVLTF

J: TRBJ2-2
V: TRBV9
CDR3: CASRNSGTGELFF

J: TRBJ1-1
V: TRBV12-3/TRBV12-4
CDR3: CASSYGGVNTEAFF

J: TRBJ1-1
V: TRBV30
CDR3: CAYKQGTGEAFF

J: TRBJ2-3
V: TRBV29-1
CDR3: CSVVSGYTQYF

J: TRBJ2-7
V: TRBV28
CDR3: CATVGQTFREQYF

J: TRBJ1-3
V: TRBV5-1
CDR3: CASSTTGGGNTIYF

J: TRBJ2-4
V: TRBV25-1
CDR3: CASSGGGRGAKNIQYF

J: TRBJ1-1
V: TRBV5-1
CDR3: CASSLGDLNTEAFF

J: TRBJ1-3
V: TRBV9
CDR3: CASSVGTGSGNTIYF

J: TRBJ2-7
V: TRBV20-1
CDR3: CSARDSYEQYF

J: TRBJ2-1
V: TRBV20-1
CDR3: CSARDQSTSAYNEQFF

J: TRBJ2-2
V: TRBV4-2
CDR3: CASSQKPGTGELFF

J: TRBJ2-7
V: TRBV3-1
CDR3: CASSQGGRDEQYF

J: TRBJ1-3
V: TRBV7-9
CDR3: CASSLGLADSGNTIYF

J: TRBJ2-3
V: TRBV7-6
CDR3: CASSPPGAGDTQYF

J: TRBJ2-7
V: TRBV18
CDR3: CASSPGQGSYEQYF

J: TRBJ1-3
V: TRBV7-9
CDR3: CASSAGNTIYF

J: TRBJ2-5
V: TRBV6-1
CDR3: CASRSLGAGETQYF

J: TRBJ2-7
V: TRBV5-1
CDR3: CASSLSWSRGTGFYEQYF

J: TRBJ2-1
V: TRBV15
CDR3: CATSRDKAGSNEQFF

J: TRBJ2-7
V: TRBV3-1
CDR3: CASSQGAGQYF

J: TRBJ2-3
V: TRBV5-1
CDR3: CASSLGTGGPTDTQYF

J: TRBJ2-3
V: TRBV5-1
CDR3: CASSFILAGETDTQYF

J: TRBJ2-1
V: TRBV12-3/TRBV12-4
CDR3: CASRAGTSGPNEQFF

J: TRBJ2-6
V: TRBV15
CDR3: CATSKTRWAAGANVLTF

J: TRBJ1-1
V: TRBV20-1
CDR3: CSAQILGLNTEAFF

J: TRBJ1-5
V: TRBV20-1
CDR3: CSADLGRGYQPQHF

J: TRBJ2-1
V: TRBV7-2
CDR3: CASSQSGGPYNEQFF

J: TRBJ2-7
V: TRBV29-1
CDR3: CSVKDRSSSYEQYF

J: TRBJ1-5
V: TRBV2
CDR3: CASTQDRASNQPQHF

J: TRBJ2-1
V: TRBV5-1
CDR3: CASSRGVGGYYNEQFF

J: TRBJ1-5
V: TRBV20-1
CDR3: CSANNGQGSQPQHF

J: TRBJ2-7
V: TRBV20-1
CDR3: CSAPGQGGLEQYF

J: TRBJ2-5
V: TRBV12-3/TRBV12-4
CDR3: CASSFRVRDRFSQETQYF

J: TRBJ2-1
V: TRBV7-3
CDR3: CASSPTGGGYNEQFF

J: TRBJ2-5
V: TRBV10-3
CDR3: CAINGQPGETQYF

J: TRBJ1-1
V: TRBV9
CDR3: CASSTPGAESNTEAFF

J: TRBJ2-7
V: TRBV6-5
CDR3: CASSSGQTKFEGEYF

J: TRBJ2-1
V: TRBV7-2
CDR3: CASSKRTSGGYNEQFF

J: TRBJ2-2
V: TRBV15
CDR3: CATSRPTGVNTGELFF

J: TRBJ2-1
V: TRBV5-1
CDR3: CASSQTSGDYNEQFF